Each of the 23 T cell receptor beta chains below was sequenced from the same sample in a study of T cell repertoires in cytomegalovirus infection. Their antigens remain unidentified. Via MiXCR, TCRdb re-called the reads, giving one row per CDR3 protein. The table includes about 920,000 distinct CDR3 sequences, under 40% detected once. Sequences were derived from cultured CD8+ T cells from PBMCs, sampled from culture after CMV antigen stimulation. Receptors were obtained from a human donor in good health (CMV status not recorded). Some clones in this sample may be carry-over from other donors' samples.

Only a few counts were recorded for this clonotype. The junction differs from germline at one of its ends, possibly a read error. V is TRBV7-6 and J is TRBJ2-2, with 7 bases fitting TRBD2. CDR1 and CDR2 from the germline V gene are SGHVS and FNYEAQ. The CDR3 contains 16 residues. The CDR3 here is CASSPEEGRGTGELFF. Written as DNA, the CDR3 is TGTGCTAGCAGTCCCGAGGAAGGGAGGGGCACCGGGGAGCTGTTTTTT.

This clonotype was counted between two and nine times. CDR3 protein: CASSYSWGGAENEQFF. CDR3 bases: TGTGCCAGCAGTTACTCGTGGGGGGGGGCCGAAAATGAGCAGTTCTTC. This chain uses TRBV6-5 with TRBJ2-1, with a tentative D call TRBD2 (7 bases). The CDR3 length is 16 residues. Between the trimmed V and J ends, which lost 0 bases and 7 bases, there was a span of 16 bases. Germline CDR1 MNHEY, CDR2 SVGAGI.

The chain employs TRBV19 and TRBJ2-1; D not resolved. This CDR3 contains 13 residues. The V gene lost 4 bases and the J gene lost 2 bases, with 6 bases spanning the gap. The germline CDR1 and CDR2 sequences are LNHDA and SQIVND (reference sequence). The CDR3 sequence is CASSTATYNEQFF. CDR3 bases: TGTGCCAGTAGTACCGCAACCTACAATGAGCAGTTCTTC.

This clonotype has only one observation. This chain joins TRBV9 and TRBJ2-2, with unresolved D. The CDR3 extends over 12 amino acids. V lost 4 bases and J 10 bases, leaving 11 bases between the germline ends. In germline, CDR1 is SGDLS, CDR2 YYNGEE. CDR3 DNA sequence: TGTGCCAGCAGCCCGGGTGATGAGGAGCTGTTTTTT. Its translation: CASSPGDEELFF.

This chain joins TRBV19 and TRBJ2-3; D gene unclear. This CDR3 is 14 amino acids long. Per germline, CDR1 LNHDA and CDR2 SQIVND (reference sequence). V gave up 3 bases and J gave up 4 bases, with 11 bases separating them. The CDR3 sequence is CASSIDGLADTQYF. In nucleotides, the CDR3 is TGTGCCAGTAGTATCGACGGTTTAGCAGATACGCAGTATTTT. Together with reference TRBV19 and TRBJ2-3, the CDR3 gives the full variable domain: DGGITQSPKYLFRKEGQNVTLSCEQNLNHDAMYWYRQDPGQGLRLIYYSQIVNDFQKGDIAEGYSVSREKKESFPLTVTSAQKNPTAFYLCASSIDGLADTQYFGPGTRLTVL.

The genes are TRBV13 and TRBJ1-4; a possible D gene is TRBD1 (5 bases). The CDR3 loop spans 14 amino acids. The germline gives CDR1 PRHDT, CDR2 FYEKMQ (reference sequence). Trimming removed 5 bases from V and 1 base from J, with 8 bases in between. The CDR3 spells CASSPRETNEKLFF. CDR3 nucleotides: TGTGCCAGCAGCCCCAGGGAAACTAATGAAAAACTGTTTTTT. Drawing the rest from reference TRBV13 and TRBJ1-4, the complete variable domain is AAGVIQSPRHLIKEKRETATLKCYPIPRHDTVYWYQQGPGQDPQFLISFYEKMQSDKGSIPDRFSAQQFSDYHSELNMSSLELGDSALYFCASSPRETNEKLFFGSGTQLSVL.

The CDR3 protein is CATSIGRGTDTQYF. In nucleotides, the CDR3 is TGTGCCACCAGTATAGGGAGGGGCACAGATACGCAGTATTTT. This rearrangement joins TRBV24-1 to TRBJ2-3; 7 bases match TRBD2. The J segment lost 1 base and the V segment lost 6 bases, leaving 3 bases of the junction unmatched. The germline CDR1 and CDR2 sequences are KGHDR and SFDVKD. The CDR3 spans 14 residues.

The chain is built from TRBV12-3 or TRBV12-4 and TRBJ2-5; 11 bases match TRBD2. The CDR3 spans 16 residues. Trimming cost V 5 bases and J 3 bases; bases outside gene matches: 8. CDR3 in amino acids: CASSVPPGLAEETQYF. In nucleotides, the CDR3 is TGTGCCAGCAGTGTTCCCCCGGGACTAGCGGAAGAGACCCAGTACTTC.

This clonotype turned up a few times. This rearrangement joins TRBV6-2 or TRBV6-3 to TRBJ1-2; perhaps TRBD1 as D (6 bases). The V gene lost 5 bases and the J gene lost 4 bases, with 20 bases spanning the gap. CDR1 and CDR2 (germline): MNHEY, SVGEGT. CDR3 length equals 16 residues. The CDR3 is CASSPDAQGSLYGYTF. CDR3 in DNA: TGTGCCAGCAGTCCAGACGCACAGGGTTCTCTCTATGGCTACACCTTC.

V is TRBV5-4 and J is TRBJ2-5; 12 nucleotides line up with TRBD2. This CDR3 region has 15 residues. Germline V lookup: CDR1 SGHNT, CDR2 YYREEE (reference sequence). V dropped 3 bases and J dropped 4; count of bases not matched to a gene: 4. The CDR3 is CASSWLTSGGETQYF. The CDR3 region has the DNA TGTGCCAGCAGCTGGCTGACTAGCGGGGGAGAGACCCAGTACTTC.

The chain links TRBV4-2 to TRBJ2-1; maybe TRBD2 (5 bases). Trimming left V 0 bases short and J 1 base short, with 13 bases between. The CDR3 has 17 residues. Per germline, CDR1 LGHNA and CDR2 YNFKEQ. The CDR3 spells CASSQDSPGVSYNEQFF. CDR3 nucleotides: TGTGCCAGCAGCCAAGATTCCCCCGGGGTTTCCTACAATGAGCAGTTCTTC.

The V gene is TRBV5-5, the J gene TRBJ1-5; 11 bases fit TRBD1. Germline CDR1 and CDR2: SGHKS and YYEKEE (reference sequence). V was pared by 5 bases and J by 7 bases, with 8 bases of the junction left unmatched. The CDR3 has 15 amino acids. The CDR3 spells CASSSNRDRGQPQHF. The CDR3 DNA follows: TGTGCCAGCAGTTCGAACCGGGACAGGGGGCAGCCCCAGCATTTT.

This clonotype was recorded a few times. This chain uses TRBV9 with TRBJ1-1, with D unresolved. The germline V and J ends were trimmed by 8 bases and 2 bases, with 19 bases remaining between them. The CDR3 sequence is 15 residues long. Per the germline V gene, CDR1 is SGDLS and CDR2 is YYNGEE. In DNA, the CDR3 is TGTGCCAGTCAGGCATCTGAGAGTCTAAACACTGAAGCTTTCTTT. Translated: CASQASESLNTEAFF.

This clonotype has ten or more counts. This chain connects TRBV7-2 to TRBJ2-5; TRBD2 might be the D (5 bases). Germline loops: CDR1 SGHTA, CDR2 FQGNSA. V was clipped by 5 bases and J by 4 bases, with 11 bases between them. The CDR3 is 13 residues long. CDR3 in DNA: TGTGCCAGCAGCCCTCCGGGAACAGAGACCCAGTACTTC. Amino acids: CASSPPGTETQYF.

The J gene is TRBJ1-4, the V gene TRBV4-1; maybe TRBD1 (6 bases). In germline, CDR1 is MGHRA, CDR2 YSYEKL. Deletions cut 2 bases from V and 7 bases from J, with 14 bases between. The CDR3 is 15 residues long. The CDR3 bases are TGCGCCAGCAGCCAAAAGGCAGGGGCCGGTGAAAAACTGTTTTTT. It yields the protein CASSQKAGAGEKLFF.

V and J are TRBV2 and TRBJ1-5, with D tentatively TRBD1 (6 bases). The germline V gene has CDR1 SNHLY and CDR2 FYNNEI. This CDR3 spans 15 amino acids. V was cut by 8 bases and J by 1 base, with 15 bases left in between. The CDR3 region has the DNA TGTGCCAGCGCTCGTGGGGGGGCGAGCAATCAGCCCCAGCATTTT. Translating it yields CASARGGASNQPQHF.

There are many counts of this clonotype. V usage is TRBV12-3 or TRBV12-4 and J usage is TRBJ1-5; 10 nucleotides align to TRBD1. CDR3 length: 18 residues. The V segment lost 3 bases and the J segment 9 bases; nucleotides outside the gene matches: 17. The CDR3 region has the DNA TGTGCCAGCAGTTTTCAAATAGAGGGACAGGGGCCTCAAATGCCCCAGCATTTT. Translation gives CASSFQIEGQGPQMPQHF.

The CDR3 bases are TGCAGTGCTAGAGAAACAGGGGGCATCCACAATGAGCAGTTCTTC. Translating it yields CSARETGGIHNEQFF. The rearrangement uses TRBV20-1 and TRBJ2-1; 9 bases align to TRBD1. V lost 0 bases to trimming and J lost 5 bases; unmatched junction nucleotides: 5. Germline CDR1 and CDR2: DFQATT and SNEGSKA (reference sequence). The CDR3 runs to 15 residues.

The J gene is TRBJ1-1, the V gene TRBV27; D possibly corresponds to TRBD1 (5 bases). V dropped 5 bases and J dropped 1 base, with 20 bases sitting between them. The germline V gene has CDR1 MNHEY and CDR2 SMNVEV (reference sequence). This CDR3 is built from 17 residues. CDR3 residues: CASSLSVTQGTNTEAFF. Written as DNA, the CDR3 is TGTGCCAGCAGTCTCTCCGTAACCCAAGGGACGAACACTGAAGCTTTCTTT.

There are a few counts of this clonotype. This chain connects TRBV11-2 to TRBJ2-1; 7 positions agree with TRBD2. The V gene's germline CDR1 is SGHAT and CDR2 FQNNGV. The CDR3 is 16 amino acids. After removal of 2 bases from V and 2 bases from J, the junction contained 6 bases not matched to a gene. The CDR3 nucleotides are TGTGCCAGCAGCTTACGGAGCGGGGCTCCCTACAATGAGCAGTTCTTC. Amino acids: CASSLRSGAPYNEQFF.

V is TRBV6-2 or TRBV6-3 and J is TRBJ2-1; 7 bases are shared with TRBD2. The CDR3 contains 15 residues. Germline V gives CDR1 MNHEY, CDR2 SVGEGT. V was pared by 7 bases and J by 5 bases, with 11 bases of the junction left unmatched. The CDR3 is CASTRGRGINNEQFF. The CDR3 DNA reads as TGTGCCAGCACCCGTGGGCGGGGGATTAACAATGAGCAGTTCTTC.

This clonotype was picked up a small number of times. The CDR3 loop reads CASGLKDSPYNEQFF. The CDR3 region has the DNA TGTGCTAGTGGTTTAAAGGACAGCCCCTACAATGAGCAGTTCTTC. The chain combines TRBV12-5 with TRBJ2-1; a weak D match, TRBD1 (6 bases). The germline gives CDR1 LGHNT, CDR2 FRNRAP. The length of the CDR3 is 15 residues. V was clipped by 3 bases and J by 2 bases, with 11 bases between them.

The chain carries TRBV27 and TRBJ1-1; D is unresolved. The germline gives CDR1 MNHEY, CDR2 SMNVEV (reference sequence). V lost 5 bases to trimming and J lost 7 bases, with 11 bases between them. The CDR3 is 12 amino acids. For the CDR3, the DNA is TGTGCCAGCAGTCACCCGGGGTTTGAAGCTTTCTTT. Translated: CASSHPGFEAFF.